Presented here are 7 T cell receptor beta chains from one specimen sequenced in a study of cytomegalovirus exposure and HLA in healthy donors (dated by TCRdb to between 2016 and 2019). The library was produced with the immunoSEQ multiplex PCR assay. For the multiplex PCR, a mixture combining 60 forward primers for TCR Vbeta segments and 13 reverse primers for TCR Jbeta segments was used. Sourced from immuneACCESS, this table was stored by TCRdb with only in-frame sequences that have V and J called. A share of the clones is absent; for the studies checked, an unresolved V gene accounts for under half, and the remainder has no known explanation. This sample gives 150,000 to 200,000 clones in total; around 62% of them show up just once. The ten largest make up 2.5% to 3% of the sample. The sample comprised PBMCs. The receptor source for this set is a man aged 35-49 years in good health and CMV-seronegative.

The genes are TRBV19 and TRBJ1-5, with D perhaps TRBD1 (6 bases). The CDR3 extends over 13 amino acids. CDR1 is LNHDA and CDR2 is SQIVND in the germline V gene (reference sequence). With 5 bases removed from V and 5 bases from J, the gap between germline ends came to 10 bases. DNA of the CDR3: TGTGCCAGTAGTCAGGGGTTCGATCAGCCCCAGCATTTT. Translating it yields CASSQGFDQPQHF.

This clone was seen a single time. The gene calls are TRBV6-5 and TRBJ2-5; D gene uncertain. V gave up 6 bases and J gave up 7 bases, with 6 bases separating them. Germline V CDR1 and CDR2: MNHEY, SVGAGI. The CDR3 length is 10 residues. CDR3 sequence reads: CASSRLTQYF. For the CDR3, the DNA is TGTGCCAGCAGCCGTTTGACCCAGTACTTC.

The chain is built from TRBV7-2 and TRBJ2-5, with D possibly matching TRBD1 (5 bases). The J call may be faulty, since TRBJ2-7 better matches the DNA end. Germline V gene lookup returns CDR1 SGHTA and CDR2 FQGNSA. The CDR3 has 14 amino acids. For the CDR3, the DNA is TGTGCCAGCAGCTTACGACAGAACTCCTACGAGCAGTACTTC. This translates into CASSLRQNSYEQYF.

The V call is TRBV12-5, the J call TRBJ2-3, with D uncertain. The CDR3 runs 15 residues. The V and J ends lost 0 bases and 4 bases respectively, with 11 bases between them. Germline assignment: CDR1 LGHNT and CDR2 FRNRAP. This CDR3 reads CASGLVRSVPDTQYF. The DNA of the CDR3 is TGTGCTAGTGGTTTGGTACGGAGCGTACCAGATACGCAGTATTTT.

V is TRBV27 and J is TRBJ2-7, with D possibly matching TRBD2 (5 bases). The V end lost 2 bases, the J end lost 1 base, and 12 bases lay between the germline ends. The CDR3 consists of 15 residues. The germline V gene encodes CDR1 MNHEY and CDR2 SMNVEV (reference sequence). The CDR3 region is CASSLKASLSYEQYF. The DNA of the CDR3 is TGTGCCAGCAGTTTAAAGGCTAGCCTATCCTACGAGCAGTACTTC.

The rearrangement uses TRBV11-1 and TRBJ2-7; possibly TRBD2 for D (6 bases). The CDR3 length is 15 residues. Germline V gene data show CDR1 as SGHAT and CDR2 as FQDESV (reference sequence). Trimming pared 2 bases from V and 3 bases from J, leaving 14 bases between. The CDR3 region is CASSLIASEGYEQYF. CDR3 in DNA: TGTGCCAGCAGCTTAATAGCTAGCGAGGGCTACGAGCAGTACTTC.

The rearrangement links TRBV10-3 to TRBJ2-5; TRBD1 matches at 11 bases. V trimming: 5 bases; J trimming: 3 bases; junction bases outside the gene matches: 2. Germline V lookup: CDR1 ENHRY, CDR2 SYGVKD. The CDR3 has 14 residues. The CDR3 loop is CAISSGQGEETQYF. The CDR3 bases are TGTGCCATCAGTTCGGGACAGGGGGAAGAGACCCAGTACTTC.